The TCR beta chain described here comes from a study of T cells expressing NK-cell markers. Looking at the study overall: Sequencing of TCR beta repertoires drew on sorted CD3+CD56+NKG2C+, CD3+CD56+NKG2C- and CD3+CD56-NKG2C+ T cells. General study points: Dominance of the CD3+CD56-NKG2C+ fraction by these clonotypes also held in several donors.

With respect to this clonotype: Its specificity is not known.

TCRdb reprocessed the 5' RACE reads, with one entry per CDR3 protein and no DNA. This sample contains roughly 160,000 distinct CDR3 sequences. This CDR3 is built from 17 residues. Germline V gene sequence: CDR1 SEHNR, CDR2 FQNEAQ (reference sequence). The receptor was isolated from a man aged 18-70 years in good health. Sequenced sample: blood T cells: a sorted CD56 or NKG2C T cell subset, CD4+ or CD8+ T cells, or bulk PBMC T cells (not recorded which). V usage is TRBV7-9 and J usage is TRBJ2-1; TCRdb indicates TRBD2, and absent DNA this call remains unverified. This CDR3 is CASSRRGTSGAYNEQFF.